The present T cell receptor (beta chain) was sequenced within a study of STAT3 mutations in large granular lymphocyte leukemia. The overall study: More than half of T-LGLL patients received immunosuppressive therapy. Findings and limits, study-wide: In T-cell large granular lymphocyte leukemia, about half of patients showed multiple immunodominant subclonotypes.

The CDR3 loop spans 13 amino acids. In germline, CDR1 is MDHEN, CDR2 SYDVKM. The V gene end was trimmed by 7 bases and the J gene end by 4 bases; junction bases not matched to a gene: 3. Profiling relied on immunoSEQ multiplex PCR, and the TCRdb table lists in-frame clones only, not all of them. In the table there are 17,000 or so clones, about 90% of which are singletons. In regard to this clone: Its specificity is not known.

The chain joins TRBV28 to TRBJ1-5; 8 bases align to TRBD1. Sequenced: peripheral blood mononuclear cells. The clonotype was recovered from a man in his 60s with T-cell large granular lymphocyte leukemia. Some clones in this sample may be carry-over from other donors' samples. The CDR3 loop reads CASNTGGNQPQHF. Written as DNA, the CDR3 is TGTGCCAGCAACACAGGGGGGAATCAGCCCCAGCATTTT.